This TCR beta chain comes out of a study of shared clonotypes between healthy human individuals (dated by TCRdb to between 2020 and 2021). Regarding the research as a whole: The cohort included a few men and a couple of women between 18 and 49 years of age. Between about 0.94 and 8.9 billion PBMCs per donor were obtained by leukapheresis. Different laboratories and diverse techniques were used to prepare libraries and sequence TCR repertoires, to increase sequencing depth and limit assay-specific biases. Blood TCR repertoires of roughly 5 healthy adults were deeply sequenced to estimate repertoire size and the extent of clonotype sharing between individuals. Paper-wide results and their limitations: Because the study included a small number of donors, the genetic and exposure-history diversity represented was limited. Pairwise subsampling led to the expectation that sequencing depth would affect the degree of clonotype sharing among donors. Sampling was restricted to blood, and TCR repertoires in tissue are likely to differ from TCR repertoires in blood.

V and J are truncated by 4 bases and 1 base respectively, leaving an intervening sequence of 16 bases. CDR1 and CDR2, per the germline V gene, are SGDLS and YYNGEE. Including cysteine and phenylalanine, the CDR3 has 16 amino acids. Just the 48-base CDR3 DNA is kept, in frame starting at base 1. Remarks on this clone: The antigen it recognizes is unknown. Base qualities are not provided; no much larger clone lies one nucleotide away.

The donors were healthy, HIV-negative adults who had no recently reported acute infections or vaccinations. Every donor was a Caucasian adult living in Nashville, Tennessee, USA. For unsorted samples, about 85 million PBMCs were counted and genomic DNA was extracted with the QIAamp DNA Blood Mini kit. After blood collection by leukapheresis, PBMCs were isolated using Ficoll-Histopaque density gradient centrifugation and then cryopreserved in the vapor phase of liquid nitrogen. TCR CDR3 regions were amplified from genomic DNA by multiplex PCR using the deep immunoSEQ assay. Extracted genomic DNA from each cell subset was spread evenly across all wells of several immunoSEQ 96-well plates, with each plate serving as a replicate. For unsorted PBMC, each replicate PCR was loaded with approximately 330 ng genomic DNA, equivalent to about 30,000 T cell genomes. Unsorted PBMC genomic DNA was sequenced across ten immunoSEQ deep assay plates. Purified libraries were measured with a Qubit 3.0 fluorometer, size-checked on a Bioanalyzer 2100, and measured again with the KAPA Library Quantification kit. Each immunoSEQ 96-well plate was sequenced on its own single-read 150-cycle Illumina NextSeq 550 flow cell. The original pipeline was this. Because the immunoSEQ output included only junctional sequences and no quality scores, the filtering could not be the same as the filtering used for full-length reads. To assign V/J genes and CDR3, sequences were annotated using PyIR, a Python wrapper for IgBLAST v1.9, with IMGT germline references. Reads with weak V/J assignments (E-value above 1e-6), missing CDR3, stop codons, out-of-frame junctions, or ambiguous translated residues were removed. V3J clonotypes were defined as sequences sharing the same inferred V gene, J gene, and CDR3 amino acid sequence. Percentage overlap between repertoires was computed as shared unique clonotypes divided by the size of the smaller repertoire. Repertoire richness was assessed with RTK rarefaction, the Chao1 estimator, and Recon v2.1 estimates of unobserved clonotypes. Held by TCRdb, this immuneACCESS table contains in-frame sequences only and omits some clones. Under half of the omission traces to an unresolved V gene where checked; the cause of the rest is unknown. For V, J and clone size, that table is used; D and trimming come from the DNA. The sample yields hundreds of thousands of clones; more than 75% were counted once. The biggest ten clones account for over 10% of the sample.

This receptor was taken from a woman aged 40 to 50 in good health. Some clones in this sample may be carry-over from other donors' samples. This receptor chain uses TRBV9 and TRBJ2-3; possibly the D gene is TRBD1, per 5 matching bases. The sequenced sample consisted of PBMCs. This receptor has the CDR3 CASSSRRQSGTDTQYF. In nucleotides, the sequence is TGTGCCAGCAGCTCACGACGACAGTCAGGCACAGATACGCAGTATTTT.